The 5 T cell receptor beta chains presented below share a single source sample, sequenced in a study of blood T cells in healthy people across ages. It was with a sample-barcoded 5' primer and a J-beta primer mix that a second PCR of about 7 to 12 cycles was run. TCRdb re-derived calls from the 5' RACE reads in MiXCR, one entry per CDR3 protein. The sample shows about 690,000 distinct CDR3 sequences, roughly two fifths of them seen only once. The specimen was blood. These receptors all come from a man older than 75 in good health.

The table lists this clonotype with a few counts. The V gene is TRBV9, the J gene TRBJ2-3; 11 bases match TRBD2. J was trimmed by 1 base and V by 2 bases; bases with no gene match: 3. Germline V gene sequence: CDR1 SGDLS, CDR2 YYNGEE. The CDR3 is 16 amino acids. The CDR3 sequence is CASSVSTSGGTDTQYF. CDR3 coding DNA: TGTGCCAGCAGCGTGTCGACTAGCGGGGGCACAGATACGCAGTATTTT.

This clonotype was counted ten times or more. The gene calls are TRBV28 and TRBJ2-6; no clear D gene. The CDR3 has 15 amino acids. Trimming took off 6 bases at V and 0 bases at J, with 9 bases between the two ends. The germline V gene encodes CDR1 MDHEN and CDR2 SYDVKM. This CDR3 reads CASSPHSSGANVLTF. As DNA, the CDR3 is TGTGCCAGCAGCCCCCATAGCTCTGGGGCCAACGTCCTGACTTTC.

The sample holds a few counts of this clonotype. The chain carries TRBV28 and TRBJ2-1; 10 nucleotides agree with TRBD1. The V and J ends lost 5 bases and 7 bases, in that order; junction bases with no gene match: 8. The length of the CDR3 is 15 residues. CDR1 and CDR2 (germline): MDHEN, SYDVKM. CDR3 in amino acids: CASSVTGTGVNEQFF. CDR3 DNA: TGTGCCAGCAGTGTGACCGGGACAGGGGTTAATGAGCAGTTCTTC.

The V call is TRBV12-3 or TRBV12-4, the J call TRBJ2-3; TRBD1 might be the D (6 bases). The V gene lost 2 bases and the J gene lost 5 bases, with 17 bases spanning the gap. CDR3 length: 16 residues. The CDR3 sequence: CASSLFRDNLGDTQYF. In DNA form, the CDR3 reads TGTGCCAGCAGTTTATTCAGGGACAACTTGGGAGATACGCAGTATTTT.

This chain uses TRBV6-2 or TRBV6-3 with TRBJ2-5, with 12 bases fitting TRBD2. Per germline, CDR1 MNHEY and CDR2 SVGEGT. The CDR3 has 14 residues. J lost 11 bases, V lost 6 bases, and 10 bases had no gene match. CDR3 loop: CASSYTSGGREQYF. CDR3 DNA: TGTGCCAGCAGCTATACTAGCGGGGGGCGTGAGCAGTACTTC.